These 17 T cell receptor beta chains were sequenced from one sample in a study of cytomegalovirus exposure and HLA in healthy donors (dated by TCRdb to about 2017). The library was built by means of the immunoSEQ multiplex PCR assay. The multiplex PCR relied on a mix of 60 forward primers for TCR Vbeta segments and 13 reverse primers for TCR Jbeta segments. As stored in TCRdb, this immuneACCESS dataset retains in-frame rearrangements with V and J assigned. A fraction of the clones does not appear; measured against another copy, unresolved V genes explain less than half of the discrepancy, and the remainder lacks a known reason. In this sample the table shows 150,000 to 200,000 clones, 78% of which occur a single time. In total, the top ten clones hold around 1.4% of the sample. The sample taken for sequencing was PBMCs. The origin of the receptors is a male donor in good health and CMV-seronegative.

This chain joins TRBV4-2 and TRBJ2-3, with D possibly matching TRBD1 (6 bases). Germline V CDR1 and CDR2: LGHNA, YNFKEQ. This CDR3 has 16 residues. V gave up 0 bases and J gave up 0 bases, with 10 bases separating them. CDR3 sequence: CASSQEPQGSTDTQYF. In DNA form, the CDR3 reads TGTGCCAGCAGCCAAGAACCCCAGGGGAGCACAGATACGCAGTATTTT.

This clone was found once. CDR3 in amino acids: CASSLRGGDTEAFF. CDR3 nucleotide sequence: TGTGCCAGCAGCCTTCGGGGGGGGGACACTGAAGCTTTCTTT. The chain recombines TRBV28 with TRBJ1-1; TRBD1 might be the D (5 bases). CDR3 size: 14 residues. Germline CDR1 and CDR2: MDHEN and SYDVKM. Trimming left V 6 bases short and J 3 bases short, with 14 bases between. The full variable domain, rest sourced from reference TRBV28 and TRBJ1-1, is DVKVTQSSRYLVKRTGEKVFLECVQDMDHENMFWYRQDPGLGLRLIYFSYDVKMKEKGDIPEGYSVSREKKERFSLILESASTNQTSMYLCASSLRGGDTEAFFGQGTRLTVV.

This clone has only one observation. This chain connects TRBV6-1 to TRBJ1-5, with TRBD1 matching over 7 bases. The junction had 8 bases not matched to a gene; V was cut back by 4 bases and J by 5 bases. Germline V gives CDR1 MNHNS, CDR2 SASEGT. The CDR3 runs to 15 residues. This CDR3 is CASSGGDSPYQPQHF. The DNA for the CDR3 is TGTGCCAGCAGTGGCGGGGACAGTCCCTATCAGCCCCAGCATTTT.

V gene TRBV28 combines with J gene TRBJ1-2; TRBD1 aligns across 10 bases. The trim removed 5 bases at V and 6 bases at J, leaving 12 bases unmatched. The CDR3 spans 16 residues. Germline values: CDR1 MDHEN, CDR2 SYDVKM. CDR3 in DNA: TGTGCCAGCAGTGAATCCGGGACAGGGGAAGTTAATGGCTACACCTTC. As protein: CASSESGTGEVNGYTF.

The chain couples TRBV29-1 to TRBJ1-2; TRBD1 agrees at 9 bases. V trimming: 7 bases; J trimming: 1 base; junction bases outside the gene matches: 4. The germline gives CDR1 SQVTM, CDR2 ANQGSEA. The CDR3 consists of 13 residues. CDR3 nucleotide sequence: TGCAGCGCCCGGGACAGGGATAACTATGGCTACACCTTC. Amino acid sequence: CSARDRDNYGYTF.

The rearrangement links TRBV7-9 to TRBJ2-4; weak D call: TRBD1 (6 bases). CDR3 length: 18 amino acids. Germline lookup yields CDR1 SEHNR and CDR2 FQNEAQ (reference sequence). The germline V and J ends were trimmed by 4 bases and 2 bases, with 21 bases remaining between them. The chain's CDR3 is CASSSGQGSAWTKNIQYF. CDR3 DNA sequence: TGTGCCAGCAGCTCGGGGCAGGGGTCGGCGTGGACCAAAAACATTCAGTACTTC.

The V and J genes are TRBV19 and TRBJ1-4; no clear D. This CDR3 has 16 amino acids. V was trimmed by 4 bases and J by 5 bases, leaving 17 bases between them. Germline CDR1 reads LNHDA; CDR2 reads SQIVND (reference sequence). The CDR3 bases are TGTGCCAGTAGTACTCCCTATCGGGGAGGGAATGAAAAACTGTTTTTT. Translating gives CASSTPYRGGNEKLFF.

The J gene is TRBJ2-7, the V gene TRBV4-1; D remains unclear. V was pared by 3 bases and J by 6 bases, with 15 bases between. Germline V gene data show CDR1 as MGHRA and CDR2 as YSYEKL. The CDR3 is 14 residues long. The CDR3 DNA follows: TGCGCCAGCAGCCATGTTTCCGGTTCTGGCGAGCAGTACTTC. Protein: CASSHVSGSGEQYF.

This clone came up a few times. J is TRBJ2-2 and V is TRBV30, with D perhaps matching TRBD2 (5 bases). The ends were cut back, 4 bases at V and 4 bases at J, with 13 bases in the middle. Germline-derived CDR1 and CDR2 are GTSNPN and SVGIG (reference sequence). This CDR3 region has 14 residues. Here the CDR3 DNA reads TGTGCCTGGAACCTGAACGGGATCACCGGGGAGCTGTTTTTT. It translates to CAWNLNGITGELFF.

The chain employs TRBV30 and TRBJ2-1; 13 positions match TRBD2. Germline V CDR1 and CDR2: GTSNPN, SVGIG (reference sequence). This CDR3 has 18 amino acids. V shed 1 base, J shed 1 base, and the junction held 7 bases outside the gene matches. Written as DNA, the CDR3 is TGTGCCTGGAGTGGAGGGACTAGCGGGGTGGATTCCTACAATGAGCAGTTCTTC. This gives the protein CAWSGGTSGVDSYNEQFF.

V is TRBV27 and J is TRBJ2-3; TRBD2 aligns across 12 bases. J lost 4 bases, V lost 8 bases, and 7 bases had no gene match. CDR1 is MNHEY and CDR2 is SMNVEV in the germline V gene (reference sequence). The CDR3 runs to 15 residues. The CDR3 spells CASRRTSGTPDTQYF. In nucleotides, the CDR3 is TGTGCCAGCCGGCGGACTAGCGGGACCCCAGATACGCAGTATTTT.

The chain uses TRBV5-4 and TRBJ2-7; 7 bases are shared with TRBD2. V shed 3 bases and J 5 bases; nucleotides not matched to a gene: 8. CDR1 and CDR2 from the germline V gene are SGHNT and YYREEE (reference sequence). This CDR3 spans 14 amino acids. CDR3 DNA: TGTGCCAGCAGCTCCGGTGGGGGGGAAGACGAGCAGTACTTC. This translates into CASSSGGGEDEQYF.

The rearrangement links TRBV7-3 to TRBJ1-1; the D is unclear. Between the trimmed V and J ends, which lost 2 bases and 3 bases, there was a span of 7 bases. CDR1 SGHTA and CDR2 FQGTGA come from the germline V gene. The CDR3 consists of 13 residues. For the CDR3, the DNA is TGTGCCAGCAGCTTATACCGGGACACTGAAGCTTTCTTT. This sequence encodes CASSLYRDTEAFF.

V usage is TRBV5-5 and J usage is TRBJ2-2; possible D gene TRBD2, 5 bases. CDR1 and CDR2 from the germline V gene are SGHKS and YYEKEE (reference sequence). CDR3 length equals 16 residues. Trimming pared 0 bases from V and 1 base from J, leaving 10 bases between. In DNA, the CDR3 is TGTGCCAGCAGCTTGGCGGTCGGGGTGAACACCGGGGAGCTGTTTTTT. It specifies CASSLAVGVNTGELFF. Full variable domain (remainder filled in from reference TRBV5-5 and TRBJ2-2): DAGVTQSPTHLIKTRGQQVTLRCSPISGHKSVSWYQQVLGQGPQFIFQYYEKEERGRGNFPDRFSARQFPNYSSELNVNALLLGDSALYLCASSLAVGVNTGELFFGEGSRLTVL.

The J gene is TRBJ2-7, the V gene TRBV6-5, with TRBD1 matching over 7 bases. Germline V gene sequence: CDR1 MNHEY, CDR2 SVGAGI. V was clipped by 0 bases and J by 1 base; unmatched bases: 0. The CDR3 loop spans 14 amino acids. CDR3 protein: CASSYSGQSYEQYF. Here the CDR3 DNA reads TGTGCCAGCAGTTACTCGGGACAGTCCTACGAGCAGTACTTC.

The V gene is TRBV19, the J gene TRBJ1-1; D is unresolved. Trimming pared 3 bases from V and 1 base from J, leaving 12 bases between. The CDR3 runs 15 residues. CDR1 LNHDA and CDR2 SQIVND come from the germline V gene (reference sequence). CDR3 coding DNA: TGTGCCAGTAGTATTTTGCCGGGAACGAACACTGAAGCTTTCTTT. It yields the protein CASSILPGTNTEAFF. Based on the CDR3 plus reference TRBV19 and TRBJ1-1, the full variable domain is DGGITQSPKYLFRKEGQNVTLSCEQNLNHDAMYWYRQDPGQGLRLIYYSQIVNDFQKGDIAEGYSVSREKKESFPLTVTSAQKNPTAFYLCASSILPGTNTEAFFGQGTRLTVV.

This CDR3 is CASSFHQRGETQYF. CDR3 nucleotides: TGTGCCAGCAGCTTTCACCAGCGGGGGGAGACCCAGTACTTC. The chain recombines TRBV5-4 with TRBJ2-5; TRBD2 aligns across 8 bases. The germline V gene encodes CDR1 SGHNT and CDR2 YYREEE (reference sequence). The CDR3 totals 14 residues. V shed 2 bases and J 5 bases; nucleotides not matched to a gene: 5.